Listed below are T cell receptor beta chains from one sample, sequenced in a study of blood T cell repertoires in COVID-19. Clones were sequenced by immunoSEQ multiplex PCR, and TCRdb holds only the in-frame ones, with some missing. The table shows about 270,000 clones, with roughly 86% occurring only once. The source material was PBMCs or T cells enriched from blood (not recorded which). The receptor source for this set is a young woman who had recovered from COVID-19. Each CDR3 is given with its conserved first and last residue. D genes are given only for firm matches. Rows may omit the clone size; those that give it use once, few, many or a size class.

>TRBV13|TRBD1|once|TRBJ2-7
CASSVSRGREYEQYF
TGTGCCAGCAGTGTCTCCAGGGGGCGGGAATACGAGCAGTACTTC
>TRBV5-1|TRBD2|NA|TRBJ2-3
CASSFTFGAGSLTDTQYF
TGCGCCAGCAGCTTTACCTTCGGAGCGGGGAGCCTCACAGATACGCAGTATTTT
>TRBV2|NA|NA|TRBJ1-1
CAIHPSGTEAFF
TGTGCCATCCATCCCTCCGGGACTGAAGCTTTCTTT
>TRBV7-8|TRBD2|NA|TRBJ2-7
CASSLTSGGATITSYEQYF
TGTGCCAGCAGCTTGACTAGCGGGGGAGCAACCATAACCTCCTACGAGCAGTACTTC
>TRBV28|NA|NA|TRBJ1-2
CASSFSGRVYGYTF
TGTGCCAGCAGTTTTTCGGGGAGAGTCTATGGCTACACCTTC
>TRBV6-2/TRBV6-3|NA|NA|TRBJ1-2
CASSPGNYGYTF
TGTGCCAGCAGTCCAGGGAACTATGGCTACACCTTC
>TRBV5-6|NA|NA|TRBJ1-2
CASSRDPSGGYGYTF
TGTGCCAGCAGCCGTGACCCTTCTGGCGGGTATGGCTACACCTTC
>TRBV3-1/TRBV3-2|NA|NA|TRBJ2-1
CASSQEVGSSYNEQFF
TGTGCCAGCAGCCAAGAAGTCGGTAGCTCCTACAATGAGCAGTTCTTC
>TRBV9|TRBD2|NA|TRBJ2-7
CASSVEASGSYEQYF
TGTGCCAGCAGCGTAGAGGCTAGCGGTTCCTACGAGCAGTACTTC
>TRBV28|NA|NA|TRBJ1-4
CASSGTLGDEKLFF
TGTGCCAGCAGCGGGACTTTAGGGGATGAAAAACTGTTTTTT
>TRBV15|TRBD2|NA|TRBJ2-5
CATSRGLAGVETQYF
TGTGCCACCAGCAGAGGGCTAGCGGGAGTAGAGACCCAGTACTTC
>TRBV6-5|NA|NA|TRBJ1-1
CASSYSPALAFF
TGTGCCAGCAGTTACTCTCCCGCGTTAGCTTTCTTT
>TRBV7-7|TRBD2|NA|TRBJ2-2
CASSLVERGSTGELFF
TGTGCCAGCAGCTTAGTTGAGCGGGGAAGCACCGGGGAGCTGTTTTTT
>TRBV7-2|NA|once|TRBJ2-3
CASSPNPGDTQYF
TGTGCCAGCAGCCCTAACCCCGGGGATACGCAGTATTTT
>TRBV6-1|TRBD1|NA|TRBJ1-1
CASSEALDRRGFF
TGTGCCAGCAGTGAAGCCCTGGACAGGAGGGGTTTCTTT
>TRBV3-1/TRBV3-2|NA|few|TRBJ1-1
CASSQNSREAFF
TGTGCCAGCAGCCAAAATAGCCGTGAAGCTTTCTTT
>TRBV5-1|TRBD1|NA|TRBJ2-1
CASKPEGTGDRNEQFF
TGCGCCAGCAAACCGGAGGGGACAGGGGACCGCAATGAGCAGTTCTTC
>TRBV6-5|TRBD2|once|TRBJ2-7
CASSYAGLAASYEQYF
TGTGCCAGCAGTTACGCGGGACTAGCGGCCTCCTACGAGCAGTACTTC
>TRBV5-6|TRBD1|NA|TRBJ1-1
CASSSGTEEAFF
TGTGCCAGCAGCTCGGGGACAGAAGAAGCTTTCTTT
>TRBV27|TRBD1|NA|TRBJ2-7
CASSLSTGDTYEQYF
TGTGCCAGCAGTTTATCGACAGGGGATACCTACGAGCAGTACTTC
>TRBV28|TRBD2|NA|TRBJ2-2
CASILRGGGTGELFF
TGTGCCAGCATCCTCCGTGGGGGGGGCACCGGGGAGCTGTTTTTT
>TRBV2|NA|NA|TRBJ2-7
CASRMDSSYEQYF
TGTGCCAGCAGAATGGACAGCTCCTACGAGCAGTACTTC
>TRBV10-3|TRBD2|few|TRBJ2-7
CAISEQGLAGDYEQYF
TGTGCCATCAGTGAGCAGGGACTAGCGGGAGACTACGAGCAGTACTTC
>TRBV10-3|TRBD1|NA|TRBJ1-1
CAITTGGNTEAFF
TGTGCCATCACCACAGGGGGGAACACTGAAGCTTTCTTT
>TRBV18|NA|NA|TRBJ1-1
CASSPLSGTMNTEAFF
TGTGCCAGCTCACCACTCTCTGGGACAATGAACACTGAAGCTTTCTTT
>TRBV15|NA|NA|TRBJ1-1
CATSRGKAGVNTEAFF
TGTGCCACCAGCAGAGGAAAGGCAGGGGTTAACACTGAAGCTTTCTTT
>TRBV7-6|TRBD2|NA|TRBJ2-1
CASSPIPGTSSAGEQFF
TGTGCCAGCAGCCCTATACCCGGGACTAGTTCTGCCGGTGAGCAGTTCTTC
>TRBV7-6|TRBD1|NA|TRBJ1-4
CASSSRDRNEKLFF
TGTGCCAGCAGCTCCCGGGACAGAAATGAAAAACTGTTTTTT
>TRBV10-3|NA|once|TRBJ2-3
CAIGGADTQYF
TGTGCCATCGGAGGTGCAGATACGCAGTATTTT
>TRBV28|TRBD1|NA|TRBJ1-1
CASTDRVLAFF
TGTGCCAGCACCGACAGGGTCTTGGCTTTCTTT
>TRBV18|NA|NA|TRBJ1-1
CASSPGGMNTEAFF
TGTGCCAGCTCACCAGGGGGGATGAACACTGAAGCTTTCTTT
>TRBV4-2|TRBD2|NA|TRBJ2-5
CASSQVLAGLQETQYF
TGTGCCAGCAGCCAAGTTTTAGCGGGGCTCCAAGAGACCCAGTACTTC
>TRBV11-2|TRBD1|once|TRBJ2-7
CASSLDRGRGEQYF
TGTGCCAGCAGCCTCGACAGGGGGCGCGGTGAGCAGTACTTC
>TRBV14|NA|few|TRBJ2-7
CASSQAPLAYFPYEQYF
TGTGCCAGCAGCCAAGCTCCGTTAGCCTATTTTCCCTACGAGCAGTACTTC
>TRBV10-3|TRBD1|NA|TRBJ1-2
CAIGTVWSPRPYGYTF
TGTGCCATCGGGACAGTCTGGTCCCCTCGACCTTATGGCTACACCTTC
>TRBV9|TRBD1|NA|TRBJ1-1
CASSGGTAMNTEAFF
TGTGCCAGCAGCGGCGGGACAGCAATGAACACTGAAGCTTTCTTT
>TRBV30|NA|NA|TRBJ1-6
CARKGDTYNSPLHF
TGTGCCCGGAAGGGAGACACCTATAATTCACCCCTCCACTTT
>TRBV30|NA|NA|TRBJ2-1
CAWRRELRSNEQFF
TGTGCCTGGAGGAGGGAGTTGCGCTCCAATGAGCAGTTCTTC
>TRBV28|NA|NA|TRBJ1-2
CASSGNRVLDNGYTF
TGTGCCAGCAGTGGAAACAGGGTTTTAGATAATGGCTACACCTTC
>TRBV9|NA|NA|TRBJ2-7
CASSARVGEQYF
TGTGCCAGCAGCGCCAGGGTTGGCGAGCAGTACTTC
>TRBV24-1|TRBD2|NA|TRBJ2-1
CATSDGSSGHNEQFF
TGTGCCACCAGTGATGGCTCTAGCGGACACAATGAGCAGTTCTTC
>TRBV12-3/TRBV12-4|NA|NA|TRBJ1-6
CASSLQGGPLHF
TGTGCCAGCAGTTTACAGGGAGGGCCCCTCCACTTT
>TRBV6-5|NA|few|TRBJ2-7
CASSPSAEYEQYF
TGTGCCAGCAGCCCCTCAGCGGAGTACGAGCAGTACTTC
>TRBV5-1|TRBD2|NA|TRBJ2-1
CASSQGLAGFNEQFF
TGCGCCAGCAGCCAGGGACTAGCGGGATTTAATGAGCAGTTCTTC
>TRBV7-9|NA|NA|TRBJ2-2
CASSLTQGDTGELFF
TGTGCCAGCAGCTTGACTCAGGGCGACACCGGGGAGCTGTTTTTT
>TRBV7-2|NA|NA|TRBJ2-7
CASSLGGGNYEQYF
TGTGCCAGCAGCCTAGGCGGAGGGAACTACGAGCAGTACTTC
>TRBV19|TRBD2|NA|TRBJ2-1
CASSGWTSGKYNEQFF
TGTGCCAGTAGTGGTTGGACTAGCGGGAAGTACAATGAGCAGTTCTTC
>TRBV3-1/TRBV3-2|TRBD1|NA|TRBJ2-1
CASSHRDRGADEQFF
TGTGCCAGCAGCCACCGGGACAGGGGGGCGGATGAGCAGTTCTTC
>TRBV29-1|NA|few|TRBJ2-7
CSVEQGSSYEQYF
TGCAGCGTCGAACAAGGGAGCTCCTACGAGCAGTACTTC
>TRBV28|NA|NA|TRBJ1-5
CASRLTGLSNQPQHF
TGTGCCAGCAGACTTACAGGGTTGAGCAATCAGCCCCAGCATTTT
>TRBV18|TRBD2|NA|TRBJ2-7
CASSPPWAAGNSHEQYF
TGTGCCAGCTCACCACCGTGGGCAGCGGGAAATTCCCACGAGCAGTACTTC
>TRBV19|TRBD2|NA|TRBJ2-3
CASSLTGLAGRDGDTQYF
TGTGCCAGTAGTTTGACCGGACTAGCGGGGCGTGATGGAGATACGCAGTATTTT